This T cell receptor (beta chain) was documented in a study of blood T cell repertoires in COVID-19. Study-wide context: The cDNA or gDNA used as material had been derived from T cells, B-cell-depleted T cells, or PBMCs.

The CDR3 contains 14 residues. Looked up from germline, CDR1 is SGHTA and CDR2 is FQGNSA. With 5 bases clipped from V and 10 bases from J, the junction kept 13 bases outside the gene matches. How the authors handled the data: The assay estimated nucleated cells by amplifying reference gene primers. Assay: immunoSEQ multiplex PCR; the TCRdb copy retains only in-frame clones and omits some. V and J calls and clone size are given by that table; D and trimming were obtained from the DNA. This sample has roughly 110,000 clones, with more than 70% found just once. This receptor was taken from an older man with acute or convalescent COVID-19. Sequenced input: peripheral blood. The V and J genes are TRBV7-2 and TRBJ1-1, with 7 positions matching TRBD1. The DNA of the CDR3 is TGTGCCAGCAGCCAAGCCAGGGGGATGAAAGGAGCTTTCTTT. Residues: CASSQARGMKGAFF. The complete variable domain, with remaining parts taken from reference TRBV7-2 and TRBJ1-1, reads GAGVSQSPSNKVTEKGKDVELRCDPISGHTALYWYRQSLGQGLEFLIYFQGNSAPDKSGLPSDRFSAERTGGSVSTLTIQRTQQEDSAVYLCASSQARGMKGAFFGQGTRLTVV.